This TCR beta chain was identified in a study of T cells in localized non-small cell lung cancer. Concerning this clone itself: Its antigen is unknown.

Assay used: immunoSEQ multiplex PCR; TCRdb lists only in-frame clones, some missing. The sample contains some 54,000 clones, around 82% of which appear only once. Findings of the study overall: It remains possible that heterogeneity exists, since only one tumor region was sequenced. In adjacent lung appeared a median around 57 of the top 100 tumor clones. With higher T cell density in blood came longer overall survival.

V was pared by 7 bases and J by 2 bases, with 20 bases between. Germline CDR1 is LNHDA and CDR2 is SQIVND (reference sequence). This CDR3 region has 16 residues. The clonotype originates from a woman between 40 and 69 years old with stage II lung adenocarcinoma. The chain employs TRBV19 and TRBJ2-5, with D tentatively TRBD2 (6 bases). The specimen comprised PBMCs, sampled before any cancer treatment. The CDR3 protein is CASTPGLFTRQETQYF. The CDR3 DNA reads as TGTGCCAGTACCCCGGGACTTTTTACACGGCAAGAGACCCAGTACTTC.